The 11 T cell receptor beta chains in this list originate from one sample, sequenced in a study of T cell responses to AZD1222 COVID-19 vaccine (dated by TCRdb to about 2021). Reading the label with the study, this specimen's time point is: baseline before first vaccination. This sample's treatment or condition label indicates: meningococcal conjugate vaccine given as trial control. Libraries were built with the immunoSEQ multiplex PCR assay. The source is immuneACCESS, and TCRdb retained only in-frame sequences with V and J called. Part of the clones is not carried over; for the studies checked, unresolved V genes explain less than half of this, and the remainder is unexplained. The sample records some 150,000 clones, 85% to 95% of which are singletons. The top ten constitute around 1% of the sample. The material was peripheral blood, obtained on day 0 of MenACWY control vaccination. The receptors here all came from an adult in good health.

The V call is TRBV3-1 (or the pseudogene TRBV3-2), the J call TRBJ1-4; TRBD1 is a possible D gene (5 bases). The CDR3 loop spans 16 amino acids. The V gene lost 1 base and the J gene lost 8 bases, with 17 bases spanning the gap. CDR1 and CDR2 (germline): LGHDT, YNNKEL (reference sequence). The CDR3 spells CASSQVEVQGGEKLFF. CDR3 sequence (DNA): TGTGCCAGCAGCCAAGTCGAAGTCCAGGGAGGCGAAAAACTGTTTTTT.

The chain combines TRBV10-2 with TRBJ1-4; TRBD1 is a possible D gene (5 bases). The length of the CDR3 is 15 residues. V gave up 3 bases and J gave up 6 bases, with 14 bases separating them. Germline V gene sequence: CDR1 WSHSY, CDR2 SAAADI. The CDR3 nucleotides are TGCGCCAGCAGTGAAGGCTGGGGCGCGGATGAAAAACTGTTTTTT. It yields the protein CASSEGWGADEKLFF.

The V and J genes are TRBV6-5 and TRBJ1-4; TRBD1 aligns across 9 bases. V trimming: 5 bases; J trimming: 4 bases; junction bases outside the gene matches: 5. In germline, CDR1 is MNHEY, CDR2 SVGAGI. This CDR3 is built from 15 residues. The DNA for the CDR3 is TGTGCCAGCAGTCGGAGACAGGGGGTTAATGAAAAACTGTTTTTT. It translates to CASSRRQGVNEKLFF.

The rearrangement joins TRBV3-1 (or the pseudogene TRBV3-2) to TRBJ2-2; 8 nucleotides agree with TRBD2. V trimming: 0 bases; J trimming: 7 bases; junction bases outside the gene matches: 13. Per germline, CDR1 LGHDT and CDR2 YNNKEL (reference sequence). This CDR3 comprises 18 residues. CDR3 protein: CASSQDMGAGGGSGELFF. In DNA form, the CDR3 reads TGTGCCAGCAGCCAAGATATGGGGGCGGGAGGTGGAAGCGGGGAGCTGTTTTTT.

The V and J genes are TRBV2 and TRBJ1-5; TRBD1 is a possible D gene (5 bases). V gave up 4 bases and J gave up 4 bases, with 11 bases separating them. This CDR3 is 14 amino acids long. Germline assignment: CDR1 SNHLY and CDR2 FYNNEI. Here the CDR3 reads CASSVRQGNQPQHF. The CDR3 bases are TGTGCCAGCAGTGTACGGCAGGGAAATCAGCCCCAGCATTTT.

The chain links TRBV3-1 (or the pseudogene TRBV3-2) to TRBJ2-7; 9 bases fit TRBD1. V was pared by 4 bases and J by 4 bases, with 8 bases of the junction left unmatched. Germline V gives CDR1 LGHDT, CDR2 YNNKEL (reference sequence). The length of the CDR3 is 15 residues. CDR3 in amino acids: CASSLPGTGTYEQYF. In DNA form, the CDR3 reads TGTGCCAGCAGCCTCCCCGGGACAGGGACTTACGAGCAGTACTTC.

The chain carries TRBV9 and TRBJ1-1; the match to TRBD1 covers 11 bases. Germline CDR1 is SGDLS and CDR2 is YYNGEE. V lost 1 base to trimming and J lost 8 bases; unmatched junction nucleotides: 13. This CDR3 contains 17 residues. CDR3 loop: CASSVNILMGTGGEAFF. CDR3 coding DNA: TGTGCCAGCAGCGTAAACATATTGATGGGGACAGGGGGAGAAGCTTTCTTT.

The V gene is TRBV5-4, the J gene TRBJ1-2; D remains unclear. CDR3 length equals 14 residues. The V end lost 2 bases, the J end lost 7 bases, and 15 bases lay between the germline ends. Germline V gene data show CDR1 as SGHNT and CDR2 as YYREEE (reference sequence). CDR3 DNA: TGTGCCAGCAGCTTTAATGAGGTTTTGGGTGGCTACACCTTC. It specifies CASSFNEVLGGYTF.

The chain carries TRBV6-1 and TRBJ2-7; TRBD2 might be the D (6 bases). V was pared by 3 bases and J by 2 bases, with 11 bases between. The CDR3 runs to 14 residues. Germline-derived CDR1 and CDR2 are MNHNS and SASEGT. In DNA, the CDR3 is TGTGCCAGCAGTGAGTCTGGGGGGACCTACGAGCAGTACTTC. It codes for CASSESGGTYEQYF.

The V gene is TRBV7-9, the J gene TRBJ1-6, with D possibly matching TRBD1 (6 bases). The CDR3 is made up of 13 amino acids. V was trimmed by 5 bases and J by 10 bases, leaving 12 bases between them. The germline V gene has CDR1 SEHNR and CDR2 FQNEAQ (reference sequence). The CDR3 is CASSAQGLSPLHF. CDR3 bases: TGTGCCAGCAGCGCCCAGGGGCTCTCACCCCTCCACTTT.

This clone was recorded only once. The J gene is TRBJ1-3, the V gene TRBV13; D remains ambiguous. Trimming removed 0 bases at V and 1 base at J, with 10 bases between. Germline V gene lookup returns CDR1 PRHDT and CDR2 FYEKMQ (reference sequence). The CDR3 runs 16 residues. The CDR3 DNA follows: TGTGCCAGCAGCTTAGGTCGACCTCCTTCTGGAAACACCATATATTTT. Protein product: CASSLGRPPSGNTIYF.